The subject of this entry is one T cell receptor beta chain. The sample comes from a study of cytomegalovirus exposure and HLA in healthy donors. With 4 bases removed from V and 7 bases from J, the gap between germline ends came to 9 bases. This CDR3 contains 13 residues. The V gene's germline CDR1 is SGHDT and CDR2 YYEEEE. Primers included in the PCR were 60 Vbeta and 13 Jbeta primers. Profiling relied on immunoSEQ multiplex PCR, and the TCRdb table lists in-frame clones only, not all of them. Of 100,000 to 150,000 clones listed, around 77% are singletons. Material for sequencing was PBMCs. The sequence was obtained from a man aged 18 to 29 in good health and CMV-seropositive. This sequence joins TRBV5-6 and TRBJ1-6, with unresolved D. CDR3 in DNA: TGTGCCAGCAGCCCAAATGTCAATTCACCCCTCCACTTT. Amino acid sequence: CASSPNVNSPLHF. The full variable domain, completed using reference TRBV5-6 and TRBJ1-6, is DAGVTQSPTHLIKTRGQQVTLRCSPKSGHDTVSWYQQALGQGPQFIFQYYEEEERQRGNFPDRFSGHQFPNYSSELNVNALLLGDSALYLCASSPNVNSPLHFGNGTRLTVT.